The 29 T cell receptor beta chains below come from one sample, sequenced in a study of T cells in Graves' hyperthyroidism and ophthalmopathy. From RNA transcripts, TCR beta CDR3 regions were amplified. Using the HTBI primer set, a first-round RT-PCR was run on the TCR CDR3. Each CDR3 protein gets one entry after TCRdb re-called the multiplex PCR reads with MiXCR. This sample yields 450,000 to 650,000 distinct CDR3 sequences, of which 15% to 20% are seen a single time; roughly 15% belongs to the top ten. The source material was blood. The receptors originated from a woman aged 18-29 years with Graves' ophthalmopathy.

The V gene is TRBV24-1, the J gene TRBJ2-3, with 9 bases aligning to TRBD2. The germline gives CDR1 KGHDR, CDR2 SFDVKD. This CDR3 contains 17 residues. The V segment lost 4 bases and the J segment 4 bases; nucleotides outside the gene matches: 11. Written as DNA, the CDR3 is TGTGCCACCAGTGACCAAAACCTGACTAGCGGTTCAGATACGCAGTATTTT. Translating gives CATSDQNLTSGSDTQYF.

This clonotype was seen repeatedly, ten times or more. This CDR3 reads CASSIRGRKEKLFF. In nucleotides, the CDR3 is TGTGCCAGCAGTATCAGGGGGCGGAAGGAAAAACTGTTTTTT. The J gene is TRBJ1-4, the V gene TRBV6-1, with 8 nucleotides matching TRBD1. With 5 bases clipped from V and 8 bases from J, the junction kept 7 bases outside the gene matches. CDR3 length: 14 amino acids. From germline, CDR1 is MNHNS and CDR2 SASEGT.

V gene TRBV7-9 combines with J gene TRBJ1-3; maybe TRBD1 (5 bases). From germline, CDR1 is SEHNR and CDR2 FQNEAQ (reference sequence). The CDR3 length is 14 residues. V dropped 11 bases and J dropped 0 bases, with 14 bases sitting between them. The CDR3 nucleotides are TGTGCCGGCCAAGACAGCAACTCTGGAAACACCATATATTTT. Residues: CAGQDSNSGNTIYF.

This clonotype has ten or more counts. The chain links TRBV11-2 to TRBJ2-5; no definite D call. The CDR3 length is 13 residues. V lost 5 bases, J lost 2 bases, and 9 bases lay in between. The V gene's germline CDR1 is SGHAT and CDR2 FQNNGV. CDR3 loop: CASSDPLQETQYF. The CDR3 nucleotides are TGTGCCAGCAGCGACCCGTTGCAAGAGACCCAGTACTTC.

The chain links TRBV7-9 to TRBJ1-3, with TRBD1 identical over 7 bases. This CDR3 region has 18 residues. V was clipped by 2 bases and J by 0 bases; unmatched bases: 10. The germline CDR1 and CDR2 sequences are SEHNR and FQNEAQ (reference sequence). This CDR3 reads CASSLSGQQLHSGNTIYF. CDR3 bases: TGTGCCAGCAGCTTATCGGGACAGCAGCTACACTCTGGAAACACCATATATTTT.

This chain joins TRBV10-1 and TRBJ2-1; no definite D call. V shed 0 bases and J shed 0 bases, with 6 bases lying between them. Germline CDR1 WNHNN, CDR2 SYGVQD (reference sequence). This CDR3 has 15 residues. In DNA form, the CDR3 reads TGCGCCAGCAGTGAGTCGACCAGCTCCTACAATGAGCAGTTCTTC. Its translation: CASSESTSSYNEQFF.

This clonotype was counted a few times. The chain uses TRBV30 and TRBJ1-3; 9 bases line up with TRBD1. CDR1 GTSNPN and CDR2 SVGIG come from the germline V gene (reference sequence). The CDR3 has 13 residues. Germline trimming cut 5 bases from V and 2 bases from J; bases unmatched to any gene: 1. The chain's CDR3 is CAWRTGAGNTIYF. The CDR3 DNA sequence: TGTGCCTGGCGGACAGGGGCTGGAAACACCATATATTTT. The full variable domain, rest sourced from reference TRBV30 and TRBJ1-3, is SQTIHQWPATLVQPVGSPLSLECTVEGTSNPNLYWYRQAAGRGLQLLFYSVGIGQISSEVPQNLSASRPQDRQFILSSKKLLLSDSGFYLCAWRTGAGNTIYFGEGSWLTVV.

This clonotype was detected ten times or more. The DNA for the CDR3 is TGTGCCAGCGGATATTCCGGGACAGGGTGGACTGAAGCTTTCTTT. Translating gives CASGYSGTGWTEAFF. The chain couples TRBV27 to TRBJ1-1; 9 bases fit TRBD1. With V trimmed by 8 bases and J by 5 bases, 12 bases remained unmatched. CDR1 and CDR2 from the germline V gene are MNHEY and SMNVEV (reference sequence). This CDR3 is built from 15 residues.

This chain uses TRBV7-2 with TRBJ1-1; TRBD1 matches at 7 bases. J gave up 7 bases and V 3 bases, and 5 bases lay outside the gene matches. CDR1 and CDR2 (germline): SGHTA, FQGNSA. This CDR3 has 13 amino acids. The chain's CDR3 is CASSFQGGGEAFF. The CDR3 DNA is TGTGCCAGCAGCTTTCAGGGGGGGGGTGAAGCTTTCTTT. The whole variable domain, remainder taken from reference TRBV7-2 and TRBJ1-1, is GAGVSQSPSNKVTEKGKDVELRCDPISGHTALYWYRQSLGQGLEFLIYFQGNSAPDKSGLPSDRFSAERTGGSVSTLTIQRTQQEDSAVYLCASSFQGGGEAFFGQGTRLTVV.

The count of this clonotype is one. A much more abundant neighbour one base away suggests this may be a read error. The chain uses TRBV12-3 or TRBV12-4 and TRBJ2-7; perhaps TRBD1 as D (6 bases). CDR3 size: 15 residues. V lost 5 bases and J 4 bases, leaving 18 bases between the germline ends. CDR3: CASSRTSGASYEQYF. CDR3 bases: TGTGCCAGCAGTCGTACGTCAGGGGCATCTTACGAGCAGTACTTC.

Many counts were recorded for this clonotype. This chain joins TRBV7-2 and TRBJ2-1; D possibly corresponds to TRBD2 (5 bases). This CDR3 has 14 amino acids. Germline loops: CDR1 SGHTA, CDR2 FQGNSA. V was clipped by 2 bases and J by 6 bases, with 11 bases between them. CDR3 region: CASSLRDYSNEQFF. CDR3 DNA: TGTGCCAGCAGCTTACGTGACTACTCCAATGAGCAGTTCTTC.

This clonotype has ten or more counts. The V gene is TRBV2, the J gene TRBJ2-3; D unclear. The V and J ends lost 4 bases and 0 bases respectively, with 17 bases between them. Germline CDR1 is SNHLY and CDR2 is FYNNEI. The CDR3 has 17 amino acids. The DNA for the CDR3 is TGTGCCAGCAGTGGAGGCGAGACTGCCCCTAGCACAGATACGCAGTATTTT. The encoded protein is CASSGGETAPSTDTQYF.

The V and J genes are TRBV19 and TRBJ2-2; 9 bases fit TRBD1. CDR3 length: 17 residues. Germline lookup yields CDR1 LNHDA and CDR2 SQIVND (reference sequence). J lost 6 bases, V lost 6 bases, and 14 bases had no gene match. Written as DNA, the CDR3 is TGTGCCAGTAGCAATTACCGGGACAGGGCTTCTGCCGGGGAGCTGTTTTTT. Residues: CASSNYRDRASAGELFF.

The sample holds many counts of this clonotype. This sequence joins TRBV28 and TRBJ1-1; no clear D. CDR1 MDHEN and CDR2 SYDVKM come from the germline V gene. Trimming shortened V by 6 bases and J by 0 bases, and 11 bases separated the two germline ends. The CDR3 consists of 14 residues. The DNA of the CDR3 is TGTGCCAGCAGACCCCGAGAAATGAACACTGAAGCTTTCTTT. Its protein product is CASRPREMNTEAFF.

This clonotype was picked up many times. The V call is TRBV27, the J call TRBJ1-5; 8 nucleotides agree with TRBD1. The germline CDR1 and CDR2 sequences are MNHEY and SMNVEV (reference sequence). This CDR3 region has 15 residues. Trimming took 3 bases from V and 2 from J; bases not matched to a gene: 3. The CDR3 loop is CASSFAGQGNQPQHF. The DNA of the CDR3 is TGTGCCAGCAGTTTTGCGGGACAGGGCAATCAGCCCCAGCATTTT.

The V call is TRBV27, the J call TRBJ2-3; tentatively, D is TRBD2 (5 bases). V lost 8 bases to trimming and J lost 8 bases, with 17 bases between them. CDR3 size: 13 residues. Germline CDR1 is MNHEY and CDR2 is SMNVEV (reference sequence). The CDR3 DNA is TGTGCCAGCCGGCCGTTGGAGGCTCCTACGCAGTATTTT. The encoded protein is CASRPLEAPTQYF.

The chain employs TRBV6-1 and TRBJ1-1, with D possibly matching TRBD1 (6 bases). The V gene lost 4 bases and the J gene lost 0 bases, with 15 bases spanning the gap. Germline V CDR1 and CDR2: MNHNS, SASEGT. This CDR3 contains 16 residues. The CDR3 DNA reads as TGTGCCAGCAGTGGCCCTCAGACAGGAATGAACACTGAAGCTTTCTTT. This codes for CASSGPQTGMNTEAFF.

This clonotype was seen many times. The chain combines TRBV20-1 with TRBJ2-1, with 9 positions matching TRBD2. The V and J ends lost 3 bases and 5 bases, in that order; junction bases with no gene match: 5. The CDR3 covers 14 residues. Looked up from germline, CDR1 is DFQATT and CDR2 is SNEGSKA (reference sequence). In DNA, the CDR3 is TGCAGTGCTAGCCGTAGCGGGAGAGACAATGAGCAGTTCTTC. Protein sequence: CSASRSGRDNEQFF.

This clonotype was picked up many times. The chain recombines TRBV12-3 or TRBV12-4 with TRBJ1-1; tentative D call: TRBD1 (6 bases). The CDR3 is 14 amino acids. Trimming removed 1 base at V and 5 bases at J, with 11 bases between. The CDR3 DNA reads TGTGCCAGCAGTTTAGGGCAGGGGTGGACTGAAGCTTTCTTT. Its translation is CASSLGQGWTEAFF.

This clonotype was seen at least ten times. This rearrangement joins TRBV20-1 to TRBJ2-3; D remains ambiguous. This CDR3 region has 15 residues. V was cut by 2 bases and J by 0 bases, with 12 bases left in between. Germline V lookup: CDR1 DFQATT, CDR2 SNEGSKA (reference sequence). This chain's CDR3 is CSARTPQASTDTQYF. DNA for the CDR3: TGCAGTGCTAGAACCCCCCAGGCTAGCACAGATACGCAGTATTTT.

This clonotype was counted many times. This chain connects TRBV7-8 to TRBJ2-3; 8 nucleotides line up with TRBD2. CDR1 is SGHVS and CDR2 is FQNEAQ in the germline V gene. The CDR3 loop spans 19 amino acids. Germline trimming cut 0 bases from V and 6 bases from J; bases unmatched to any gene: 17. The CDR3 region is CASSLADRAGTRGSDTQYF. In DNA form, the CDR3 reads TGTGCCAGCAGCTTAGCGGATAGAGCGGGGACTAGGGGTTCGGATACGCAGTATTTT.

This clonotype was counted only a few times. This chain connects TRBV20-1 to TRBJ2-5; the match to TRBD2 covers 7 bases. The CDR3 has 16 amino acids. V shed 1 base and J 3 bases; nucleotides not matched to a gene: 11. CDR1 DFQATT and CDR2 SNEGSKA come from the germline V gene (reference sequence). This CDR3 is CSARGSAGLAEETQYF. Written as DNA, the CDR3 is TGCAGTGCTAGAGGCTCAGCGGGGTTAGCCGAAGAGACCCAGTACTTC.

This clonotype has a count of ten or more. V and J are TRBV5-1 and TRBJ2-7; D may be TRBD2 (5 bases). Trimming left V 2 bases short and J 5 bases short, with 14 bases between. There are 14 residues in the CDR3. CDR1 and CDR2 from the germline V gene are SGHRS and YFSETQ. CDR3 region: CASSFRGPGDEQYF. DNA of the CDR3: TGCGCCAGCAGCTTTCGAGGGCCCGGGGACGAGCAGTACTTC.

V gene TRBV6-2 or TRBV6-3 combines with J gene TRBJ1-2, with D maybe TRBD1 (5 bases). The CDR3 spans 14 residues. CDR1 MNHEY and CDR2 SVGEGT come from the germline V gene. V lost 4 bases and J lost 0, with 9 bases in between. The CDR3 nucleotides read TGTGCCAGCAGTTTCAGGGAGGCTAACTATGGCTACACCTTC. This encodes CASSFREANYGYTF.

As regards this clonotype: One end of the junction is discordant with germline, which a read error may explain. The chain has TRBV7-2 and TRBJ1-1, with no clear D. CDR3 length equals 13 residues. Germline CDR1 SGHTA, CDR2 FQGNSA. The CDR3 spells CASSSTLNTQAFF. CDR3 in DNA: TGTGCCAGCAGCTCAACACTGAACACTCAAGCTTTCTTT.

This clonotype has a handful of counts. The chain couples TRBV5-1 to TRBJ2-1, with TRBD1 matching over 7 bases. The germline gives CDR1 SGHRS, CDR2 YFSETQ. The CDR3 covers 15 residues. V lost 7 bases, J lost 3 bases, and 10 bases stayed unmatched. CDR3 residues: CASDRTGRVYNEQFF. DNA of the CDR3: TGCGCCAGCGACCGGACAGGTAGAGTCTACAATGAGCAGTTCTTC.

The rearrangement links TRBV28 to TRBJ2-2; TRBD1 agrees at 8 bases. Germline trimming cut 3 bases from V and 7 bases from J; bases unmatched to any gene: 7. Germline CDR1 is MDHEN and CDR2 is SYDVKM. The CDR3 extends over 15 amino acids. The CDR3 region is CASSFQPGGSGELFF. CDR3 DNA: TGTGCCAGCAGTTTCCAACCAGGGGGCAGCGGGGAGCTGTTTTTT.

This clonotype was found many times. The J gene is TRBJ1-6, the V gene TRBV7-6, with D perhaps matching TRBD1 (5 bases). Germline V gives CDR1 SGHVS, CDR2 FNYEAQ. V was pared by 1 base and J by 9 bases, with 13 bases between. The CDR3 sequence is 15 residues long. CDR3 sequence (DNA): TGTGCCAGCAGCTTAGGTCGGGGGGGGACTTCACCCCTCCACTTT. This sequence encodes CASSLGRGGTSPLHF.

This clonotype has a handful of counts. The J gene is TRBJ2-3, the V gene TRBV29-1; D unresolved. Germline-derived CDR1 and CDR2 are SQVTM and ANQGSEA. Trimming left V 5 bases short and J 2 bases short, with 11 bases between. This CDR3 region has 13 residues. The CDR3 DNA follows: TGCAGCGTTAGGACGAGGCTCACAGATACGCAGTATTTT. The encoded protein is CSVRTRLTDTQYF.